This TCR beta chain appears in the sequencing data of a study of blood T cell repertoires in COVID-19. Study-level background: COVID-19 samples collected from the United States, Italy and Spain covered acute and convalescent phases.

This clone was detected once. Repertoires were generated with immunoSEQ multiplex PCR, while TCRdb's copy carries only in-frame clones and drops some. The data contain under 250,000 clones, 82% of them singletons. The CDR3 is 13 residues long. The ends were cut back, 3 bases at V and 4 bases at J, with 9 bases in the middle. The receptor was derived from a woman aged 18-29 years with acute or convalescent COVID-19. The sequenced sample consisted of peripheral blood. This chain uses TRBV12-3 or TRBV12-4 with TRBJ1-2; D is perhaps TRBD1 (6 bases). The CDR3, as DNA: TGTGCCAGCAGTTTTACAGGGCCCTATGGCTACACCTTC. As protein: CASSFTGPYGYTF.